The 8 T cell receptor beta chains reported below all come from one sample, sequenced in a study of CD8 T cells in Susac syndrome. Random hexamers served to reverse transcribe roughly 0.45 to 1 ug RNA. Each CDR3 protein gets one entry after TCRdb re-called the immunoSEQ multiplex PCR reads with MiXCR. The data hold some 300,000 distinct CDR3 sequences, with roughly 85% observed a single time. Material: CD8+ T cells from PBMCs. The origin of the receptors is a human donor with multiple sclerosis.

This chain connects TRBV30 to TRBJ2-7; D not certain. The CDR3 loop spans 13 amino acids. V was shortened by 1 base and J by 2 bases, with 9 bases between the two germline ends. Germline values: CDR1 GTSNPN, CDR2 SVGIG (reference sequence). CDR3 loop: CAWSAGPTYEQYF. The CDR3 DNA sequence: TGTGCCTGGAGTGCAGGACCAACCTACGAGCAGTACTTC.

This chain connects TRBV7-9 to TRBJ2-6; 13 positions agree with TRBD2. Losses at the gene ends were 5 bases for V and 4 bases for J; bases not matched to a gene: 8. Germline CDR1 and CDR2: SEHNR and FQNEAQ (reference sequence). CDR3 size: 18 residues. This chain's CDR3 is CASSLTGLAGEGANVLTF. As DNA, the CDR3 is TGTGCCAGCAGCCTTACTGGACTAGCGGGAGAAGGGGCCAACGTCCTGACTTTC.

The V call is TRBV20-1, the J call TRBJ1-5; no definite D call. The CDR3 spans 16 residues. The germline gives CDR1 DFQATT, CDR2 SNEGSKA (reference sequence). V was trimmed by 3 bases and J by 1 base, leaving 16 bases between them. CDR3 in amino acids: CSARGPIGQSNQPQHF. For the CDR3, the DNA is TGCAGTGCTAGGGGTCCTATTGGGCAAAGCAATCAGCCCCAGCATTTT.

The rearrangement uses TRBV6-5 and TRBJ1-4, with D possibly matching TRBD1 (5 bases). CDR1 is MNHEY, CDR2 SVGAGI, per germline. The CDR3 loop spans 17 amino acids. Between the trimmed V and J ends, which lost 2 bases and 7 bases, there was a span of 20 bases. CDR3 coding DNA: TGTGCCAGCAGTTACACTCCAGGGCCTAAAGATATTGAAAAACTGTTTTTT. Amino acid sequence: CASSYTPGPKDIEKLFF.

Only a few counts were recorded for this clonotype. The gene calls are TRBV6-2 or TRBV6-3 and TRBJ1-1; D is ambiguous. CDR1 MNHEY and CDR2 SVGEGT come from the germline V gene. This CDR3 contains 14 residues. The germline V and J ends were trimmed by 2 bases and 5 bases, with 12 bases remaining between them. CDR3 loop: CASSYTAPSTEAFF. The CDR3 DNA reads TGTGCCAGCAGTTACACAGCCCCATCTACTGAAGCTTTCTTT.

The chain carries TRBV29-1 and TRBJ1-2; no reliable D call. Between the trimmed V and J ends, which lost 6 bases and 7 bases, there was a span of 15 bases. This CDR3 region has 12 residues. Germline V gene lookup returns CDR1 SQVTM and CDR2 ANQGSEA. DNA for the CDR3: TGCAGCGTGGCTGGGGAGGAGGGTGGCTACACCTTC. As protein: CSVAGEEGGYTF.

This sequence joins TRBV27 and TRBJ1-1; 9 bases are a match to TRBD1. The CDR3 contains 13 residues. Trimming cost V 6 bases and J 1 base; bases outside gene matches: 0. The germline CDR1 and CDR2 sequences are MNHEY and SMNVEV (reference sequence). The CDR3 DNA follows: TGTGCCAGCAGGGACAGGGGGAACACTGAAGCTTTCTTT. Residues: CASRDRGNTEAFF.

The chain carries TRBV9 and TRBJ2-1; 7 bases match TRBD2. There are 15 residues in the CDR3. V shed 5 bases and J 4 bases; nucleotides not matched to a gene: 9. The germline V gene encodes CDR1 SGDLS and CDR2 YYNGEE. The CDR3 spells CASSKIAGFYNEQFF. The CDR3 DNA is TGTGCCAGCAGTAAGATAGCGGGTTTTTACAATGAGCAGTTCTTC. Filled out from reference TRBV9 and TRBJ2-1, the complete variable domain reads DSGVTQTPKHLITATGQRVTLRCSPRSGDLSVYWYQQSLDQGLQFLIQYYNGEERAKGNILERFSAQQFPDLHSELNLSSLELGDSALYFCASSKIAGFYNEQFFGPGTRLTVL.